This TCR beta chain was recorded in a study of OX40 agonist ivuxolimab in advanced cancers. Across the whole study: The mean age was roughly 60 years, ranging from about 20 to 85, with over 70% of participants male. Study-wide findings and caveats: Antigens targeted by the expanded peripheral T cells were not determined.

Profiling relied on immunoSEQ multiplex PCR, and the TCRdb table lists in-frame clones only, not all of them. This table holds over 75,000 clones, about 90% found once. A word on this clone: Its antigen is still unknown.

Germline V gene data show CDR1 as ENHRY and CDR2 as SYGVKD. V was shortened by 2 bases and J by 2 bases, with 9 bases between the two germline ends. This CDR3 is built from 14 residues. This receptor was obtained from an adult with an advanced solid tumor such as melanoma, head and neck, liver or kidney cancer. The sample was CD4+ or CD8+ T cells sorted from blood, taken in a trial of the OX40 agonist ivuxolimab. The chain combines TRBV10-3 with TRBJ2-5; TRBD1 is a possible D gene (5 bases). The CDR3 loop reads CAISEGHNQETQYF. In nucleotides, the CDR3 is TGTGCCATCAGTGAGGGACACAATCAAGAGACCCAGTACTTC.